The TCR beta chain described here comes from a study of circulating and synovial CD4+ cells in juvenile arthritis. Comment on this clone: The antigen is undetermined.

Study findings and constraints: These blood cells shared more CDR3 sequences with synovium than bulk blood.

The CDR3 consists of 13 residues. The germline gives CDR1 SGHKS, CDR2 YYEKEE (reference sequence). Trimming cost V 3 bases and J 3 bases; bases outside gene matches: 0. Assay: immunoSEQ multiplex PCR; the TCRdb copy retains only in-frame clones and omits some. The table lists about 35,000 clones, 90% to 95% of them singletons. Sequencing was performed on CD4+ T cells from blood. The genes are TRBV5-5 and TRBJ2-3; 8 nucleotides line up with TRBD2. The sequence was collected from a human donor with juvenile idiopathic arthritis. Here the CDR3 DNA reads TGTGCCAGCAGCTCGGGGGGGACAGATACGCAGTATTTT. It is translated as CASSSGGTDTQYF. Supplemented by reference TRBV5-5 and TRBJ2-3, the full variable domain reads DAGVTQSPTHLIKTRGQQVTLRCSPISGHKSVSWYQQVLGQGPQFIFQYYEKEERGRGNFPDRFSARQFPNYSSELNVNALLLGDSALYLCASSSGGTDTQYFGPGTRLTVL.